The sequence of this T cell receptor beta chain was determined in a study of shared clonotypes between healthy human individuals (dated by TCRdb to 2020 to 2022). The study in broad terms: The cohort comprised a couple of women and three men aged 18 to 49 years. Leukapheresis yielded between about 0.94 and 9.5 billion PBMCs per donor. To estimate repertoire size and how much clonotype sharing occurs between individuals, the study deeply sequenced the blood TCR repertoires of five or six healthy adults. For each donor, CD4 naive and CD4 memory were each run on three plates, CD8 naive on two plates, and CD8 memory on one plate. Libraries were prepared and TCR repertoires were sequenced by different laboratories using diverse techniques, in order to increase sequencing depth and limit assay-specific biases.

The donors were healthy, HIV-negative adults who had no recently reported acute infections or vaccinations. Only Caucasian adults living in Nashville, Tennessee, USA were represented among the donors. Magnetic negative selection was used to enrich CD4+ T cells, after which naive cells were positively selected on CD45RA and the negative fraction became the memory subset. Blood was collected by leukapheresis, and PBMCs were isolated by Ficoll-Histopaque density gradient centrifugation and then cryopreserved in liquid nitrogen vapor phase. Purity and quantity of every magnetically sorted T cell population were checked by analytical flow cytometry. Genomic DNA was isolated from each sorted fraction and quantified by UV absorbance on a Nanodrop 2000c. Using the deep immunoSEQ assay, TCR CDR3 regions were amplified from genomic DNA by multiplex PCR. Extracted genomic DNA from each cell subset was spread evenly across all wells of several immunoSEQ 96-well plates, with each plate serving as a replicate. For sorted subsets, roughly 200 ng of genomic DNA, equivalent to 25,000 to 35,000 T cell genomes, went into each replicate PCR. The purified libraries were quantified using a Qubit 3.0 fluorometer, sized with a Bioanalyzer 2100, and then quantified again using the KAPA Library Quantification kit. Every immunoSEQ 96-well plate was sequenced on a dedicated single-read 150-cycle Illumina NextSeq 550 flow cell. On the authors' methods: Because the immunoSEQ output held only junctional sequences and lacked quality scores, the filtering could not match the filtering applied to full-length reads. Sequences were annotated with PyIR, a Python wrapper for IgBLAST v1.9, using IMGT germline references to assign V/J genes and CDR3. Reads with weak V/J assignments (E-value above 1e-6), missing CDR3, stop codons, out-of-frame junctions, or ambiguous translated residues were removed. A V3J clonotype was defined by an identical inferred V gene, J gene, and CDR3 amino acid sequence. Percentage overlap between repertoires was computed as shared unique clonotypes divided by the size of the smaller repertoire. RTK rarefaction, the Chao1 estimator, and Recon v2.1 estimates of unobserved clonotypes were used to assess repertoire richness. Generation probabilities were computed with OLGA for all TCRbeta clonotypes obtained by the gDNA method from a handful of donors. Entries here come from immuneACCESS through TCRdb and include only in-frame sequences with V and J called. Some clones fail to appear in such tables; in the studies checked, an unresolved V gene covers under half of the shortfall, and the cause of the remainder is unknown. The D gene and trimming were derived from the DNA, and the V and J assignments and clone size from that table. Present in this sample are over a million clones, approximately 80% of which were seen just once. More than 0.45% of the sample rests with the top ten.

The investigation overall reported the following: Across a handful of donors, approximately 5% of naive CD4, 3.5% of naive CD8, around 2.1% of memory CD4, and over 0.35% of memory CD8 clonotypes were shared. Incomplete sequencing was indicated by rarefaction of sorted-subset datasets, despite the large sequencing depth. Only blood was sampled, and tissue TCR repertoires likely differ from those in blood. Because the study included only a small number of donors, the genetic and exposure-history diversity represented was limited. Pairwise subsampling led to the expectation that sequencing depth would affect the degree of clonotype sharing among donors. Larger estimated clonotype richness was generally found for naive subsets than for memory subsets. Compared with non-shared clonotypes, clonotypes shared by all four sorted-subset donors had higher generation probabilities.

Notes on this clone: The antigen it binds to is not known. Base qualities were left out, and no much larger clone turns up one base away.

This receptor was taken from a man between 18 and 35 years old in good health. Some clones in this sample may be carry-over from other donors' samples. Sequencing used memory CD4+ T cells from PBMCs. Per the publication, the cell subset or site label means: CD45RA-negative fraction.

The encoded CDR3 is CASSLGSAGASYEQYF. The sequence in DNA is TGTGCCAGCAGCTTAGGATCGGCGGGAGCTTCCTACGAGCAGTACTTC. Recombination linked TRBV7-2 to TRBJ2-7, and 7 junction bases match TRBD2. The germline V gene gives CDR1 as SGHTA and CDR2 as FQGNSA. V ends up 1 base short and J 1 base short, with an unmatched junction base count of 7. Including cysteine and phenylalanine, the CDR3 has 16 amino acids. The DNA shown is the 48-base CDR3, in frame from base 1.